This section outlines one TCR beta chain sequence together with its context. Trimming removed 0 bases from V and 6 bases from J, with 7 bases in between. The CDR3 runs 13 residues. Looked up from germline, CDR1 is MNHEY and CDR2 is SMNVEV (reference sequence). This sample is drawn from a study of blood T cell repertoires in COVID-19. Study as a whole: There were acute and convalescent COVID-19 samples, and they came from the United States, Italy and Spain. Nucleic acid was either cDNA or gDNA, and it came from T cells, B-cell-depleted T cells, or PBMCs.

Methods used by the authors: Estimates of nucleated cell counts were drawn from the amplification of reference gene primers. Some clones are missing from TCRdb's copy, which holds only in-frame ones; the method was immunoSEQ multiplex PCR. The D gene and trimming were derived from the DNA, and the V and J assignments and clone size from that table. The repertoire has about 30,000 clones, roughly nine tenths of them found once; the top ten carry 7.5% to 9%. Input material: peripheral blood. The clonotype was recovered from a man aged 70-80 years with active or convalescent COVID-19. This chain connects TRBV27 to TRBJ2-3; D gene unclear. CDR3 coding DNA: TGTGCCAGCAGTTTATCGTCCGGGGATACGCAGTATTTT. This encodes CASSLSSGDTQYF.